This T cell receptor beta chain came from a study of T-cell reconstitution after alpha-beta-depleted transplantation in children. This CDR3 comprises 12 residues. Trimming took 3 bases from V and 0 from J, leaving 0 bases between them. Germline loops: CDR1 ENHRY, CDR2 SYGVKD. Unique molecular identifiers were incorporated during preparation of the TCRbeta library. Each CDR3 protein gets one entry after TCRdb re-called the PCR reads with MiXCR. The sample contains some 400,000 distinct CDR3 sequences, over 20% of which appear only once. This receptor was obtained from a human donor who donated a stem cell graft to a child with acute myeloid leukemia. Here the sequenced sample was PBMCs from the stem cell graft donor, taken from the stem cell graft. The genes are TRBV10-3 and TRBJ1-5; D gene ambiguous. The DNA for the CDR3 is TGTGCCATCAGTGATAGCAATCAGCCCCAGCATTTT. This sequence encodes CAISDSNQPQHF.